Below, 5 T cell receptor beta chains from the same sample are listed, as sequenced in a study of shared clonotypes between healthy human individuals. Profiled with immunoSEQ multiplex PCR; TCRdb holds only in-frame clones, not every one. The table lists some 2 million clones, 90% to 95% of them singletons, with 0.1% to 0.15% in the top ten. Sequencing was done on a sample of naive CD4+ T cells sorted from blood. Subset indicated: CD45RA+ positively selected. These receptors came from a man between 18 and 29 years old in good health.

The chain joins TRBV7-3 to TRBJ2-1, with TRBD1 as a possible D gene (6 bases). Germline-derived CDR1 and CDR2 are SGHTA and FQGTGA. Trimming removed 0 bases from V and 6 bases from J, with 18 bases in between. The CDR3 runs 17 residues. The CDR3 coding sequence is TGTGCCAGCAGCTTAACCCGGACAGCTGGCTCTCGCAATGAGCAGTTCTTC. This sequence encodes CASSLTRTAGSRNEQFF.

The chain recombines TRBV18 with TRBJ2-3; D call uncertain. Germline CDR1 KGHSH, CDR2 LQKENI. This CDR3 contains 12 residues. The V end was cut by 6 bases, the J end by 10 bases, with 14 bases between. CDR3 nucleotides: TGTGCCAGCTCTCCGACTCGGTCAGCGCAGTATTTT. It specifies CASSPTRSAQYF.

The chain is built from TRBV5-1 and TRBJ2-3; TRBD1 matches 10 bases. The CDR3 is 16 amino acids. Germline V lookup: CDR1 SGHRS, CDR2 YFSETQ. V lost 5 bases and J lost 4; bases outside the gene matches: 10. CDR3 DNA sequence: TGCGCCAGCAGACCTACGACAGGGGGCTTTGCAGATACGCAGTATTTT. Its protein product is CASRPTTGGFADTQYF.

The chain carries TRBV9 and TRBJ2-5; TRBD2 matches 8 bases. V was pared by 4 bases and J by 5 bases, with 7 bases of the junction left unmatched. Germline V gives CDR1 SGDLS, CDR2 YYNGEE. The CDR3 spans 14 residues. The DNA of the CDR3 is TGTGCCAGCAGCCCAGGACTAGCTGTTGAGACCCAGTACTTC. It specifies CASSPGLAVETQYF.

The chain carries TRBV30 and TRBJ1-5; maybe TRBD1 (5 bases). This CDR3 has 13 amino acids. Between the trimmed V and J ends, which lost 3 bases and 7 bases, there was a span of 13 bases. Per germline, CDR1 GTSNPN and CDR2 SVGIG (reference sequence). CDR3 DNA: TGTGCCTGGAGACAGGACGCGGGCCAGCCCCAGCATTTT. Amino acids: CAWRQDAGQPQHF.